The sample holds many counts of the clone carrying this T cell receptor (beta chain). Its antigen remains unknown. Preceding any ophthalmopathy symptoms, the blood sample dates from first hyperthyroidism diagnosis. V was pared by 6 bases and J by 2 bases, with 6 bases of the junction left unmatched. This CDR3 has 15 residues. From germline, CDR1 is MNHNS and CDR2 SASEGT. This sample was taken from a study of T cells in Graves' hyperthyroidism and ophthalmopathy. For the study at large: Prior to any treatment, at the point of initial diagnosis, peripheral blood was collected.

RNA transcripts gave rise to amplified TCR beta CDR3 regions. Researchers ran a first-round RT-PCR on the TCR CDR3 using the HTBI primer set. TCRdb re-derived calls from the multiplex PCR reads in MiXCR, one entry per CDR3 protein. The data show about 160,000 distinct CDR3 sequences, 8% to 9.5% seen once. General study points: Most clonotypes that expanded in the thyroid above 0.001 also showed up in blood. Ophthalmopathy was told apart from stable hyperthyroidism by a 13 V-J model.

Sequenced material: blood. The chain has TRBV6-1 and TRBJ1-5; 8 positions match TRBD1. The TCR comes from a woman aged 18-29 years with Graves' hyperthyroidism that later progressed to Graves' ophthalmopathy. CDR3 nucleotides: TGTGCCAGCAGCCAGACAGGGGAGGGCAATCAGCCCCAGCATTTT. This encodes CASSQTGEGNQPQHF.